This TCR beta chain was recorded in a study of cytomegalovirus exposure and HLA in healthy donors (dated by TCRdb to the late 2010s). With regard to the full study: In an earlier analysis of approximately 640 of the donors, 276 Gb of sequence data and about 110 million unique TCR beta sequences from 150 million to 200 million T cells were reported. Among some 400 genotyped donors of the cohort, an average of approximately 240,000 unique TCR beta nucleotide sequences were sequenced per donor, roughly 18% of them non-productive. Besides the first cohort of hundreds of subjects, a separate validation cohort made up of 120 different subjects was used. The study profiled the T cell repertoires of 666 subjects by immunosequencing and related them to cytomegalovirus serostatus. An earlier analysis of around 540 of the donors applied high-throughput TCR beta sequencing to assess whether each TCR beta V gene segment acted as functional or pseudogenic. The study was designed to test whether signatures of past pathogen exposure could be identified by cataloging public T cell receptors. In a later analysis, previously published TCR beta repertoires from some 640 donors were re-analyzed and high-resolution HLA genotyping was added so that TCR occurrence patterns could be studied. A later genetic analysis used genome-wide SNP genotypes for about 65% of the roughly 700 donors, treating that subset as a discovery cohort. Typing coverage varied by locus: 629-630 donors for A, B, C, DRB1 and DQB1; 500 to 550 for DQA1; around 570 for DPA1; roughly 450 for DPB1. Because of strong linkage in the cohort, roughly five DR-DQ haplotypes were treated as single units for association and clustering. Every repertoire in the discovery cohort had been generated on one and the same sequencing platform. HLA typing covered class I and class II loci at four-digit resolution. High-throughput TCR immunosequencing, statistical association of individual TCRs with disease status, and machine learning were combined to predict cytomegalovirus infection status. In the later analysis, no new phenotypic data were used to find candidate immune exposures; instead, reliance was placed on TCR beta sequences and their occurrence across donors. Alongside the repertoire data, information on donor age, sex, ethnicity and CMV serostatus was compiled. The genetic ancestry cluster associated with self-reported Caucasian donors included 80% to 90% of the 398 genotyped donors. An early release that covered fewer than 750 HLA-typed donors contained approximately 300 gigabases of sequencing data and approximately 85 million unique TCR sequences. Study-wide conclusions, independent of this receptor: The classifier was reported to diagnose cytomegalovirus status with high specificity and sensitivity in both the original and validation cohorts. When HLA alleles, especially DR and DQ, strongly co-occurred, TCR associations were difficult to assign to individual alleles. Linkage disequilibrium might explain the correlated functional status among segregating V segments, but an unknown experimental factor could not be ruled out. Immune exposure information for the cohort was limited to CMV serostatus. Most CMV-associated TCR beta chains appeared to be HLA-restricted in a later analysis, and the HLA associations seemed to be driven largely by CMV exposure. According to a later genetic analysis, donors in an Asian-associated ancestry cluster had fewer N-insertions in productive TCRs than the approximately 700-donor mean. Some IMGT-functional V segments, including TRBV6-2 and TRBV6-3, could not be distinguished by the 87-base-pair reads and were therefore excluded. In a later analysis, HLA-associated TCR beta chains showed more clonal expansion and lower generation probabilities than non-associated chains that were equally common. A later analysis associated about 17,000 TCR beta sequences with specific HLA alleles at a false discovery rate of 0.05. The earlier analysis of approximately 590 of the donors excluded approximately 15 rarely observed V segments, including chromosome 9 orphons, because counts were too low. An earlier analysis of around 600 of the donors showed that most TCR beta V segments appeared in productive rearrangements either about 87% or about 30% of the time, which broadly matched IMGT annotations. In a later analysis, TCR association rates were found to vary across HLA loci, with the most associated TCRs seen for DRB1 alleles and the fewest for HLA-C alleles. While some public TCRs were present in many individuals, most TCR sequences turned up only very rarely across donors. In a later genetic analysis, a missense DCLRE1C variant was associated with V-gene and J-gene trimming of TCR beta chains, and the association was replicated in an independent cohort. Because HLA typing was missing for some donors at each locus, association tests included only the typed subset. The presence/absence analyses assumed that sequencing depth was roughly uniform across donors, and that assumption may not be true. A total of 164 TCR beta chains were listed by the study as associated with cytomegalovirus. A further reported finding was that TCR beta sequences accurately predicted the HLA-A and HLA-B alleles for most subjects in the first cohort. A later analysis reported that several top co-occurrence clusters appeared linked to parvovirus B19, influenza, CMV and Epstein-Barr virus. Only TCR beta chains were sequenced in this cohort, and the absence of alpha or paired-chain data limited detectable features. It was suggested by the authors that the approach could potentially be generalized to other disease states and immunological phenotypes. A cluster of highly shared sequence variants was judged likely to be a technical artifact of the sequencing pipeline. Three of the identified cytomegalovirus-associated TCR beta chains were confirmed in vitro to be specific for cytomegalovirus antigens.

The cohort was made up of about 670 healthy bone marrow donors. Cohort members were all nominally healthy when sampled, although unrecorded immune exposures were likely present. The donor was CMV seronegative and belonged to the group of 380 or so seronegative cohort members. A peripheral blood sample was collected from each donor, and TCR beta sequencing was performed on peripheral blood mononuclear cells. The Qiagen DNeasy Blood Extraction Kit was used to extract genomic DNA from the blood cell samples. Libraries came from the immunoSEQ multiplex PCR assay. For the multiplex PCR, a mixture combining 60 forward primers for TCR Vbeta segments and 13 reverse primers for TCR Jbeta segments was used. The CDR3 region of rearranged TCR beta genes was amplified from genomic DNA with a multiplex PCR assay. The Illumina HiSeq System was used to sequence the amplified TCR beta libraries as 87-base-pair reads. Processing in the source paper ran as follows. A later analysis counted some 74 million unique TCR beta chains across the 666 repertoires, and 9 million to 14 million of these chains were shared by at least two donors. To remove PCR and sequencing errors, raw reads were error-corrected and collapsed into unique sequences using a nearest-neighbor algorithm that merged closely related sequences. To assign V, D and J gene segments, CDR3 sequences were aligned to IMGT reference sequences. Each retained sequence needed at least a six-nucleotide match to both a V gene segment and a J gene segment. Rearrangements were classified as productive when the CDR3 lacked stop codons and remained in frame with V and J, and all other rearrangements were classified as non-productive. CDR3 was defined according to IMGT convention as the region running from the second conserved V-encoded cysteine to the conserved J-encoded phenylalanine. The earlier analysis of 550 to 650 of the donors excluded any sequence lacking an unambiguous match to a single V gene segment. An earlier analysis of a few hundred of the donors classified V segments as functional when productive rearrangements were above 56.7% and as segregating when the standard deviation between donors was above 5%. A statistical classification framework was built to diagnose cytomegalovirus status from the catalog of TCR beta chain sequences. V and J gene assignment, in a later analysis, came from comparing TCR nucleotide sequences with IMGT/GENE-DB human TR gene sequences. Using the TCRdist pipeline, a later analysis assigned CDR3 sequences along with most-parsimonious VDJ recombination scenarios. A later analysis defined each TCR beta chain by its CDR3 amino acid sequence plus V-gene family, and excluded reads lacking a unique V-gene family. In a later analysis, some 600 highly shared, low-generation-probability nucleotide sequences were removed to address suspected cross-contamination and a sequencing artifact. For each public chain, a later analysis derived a clonal expansion index from normalized ranks of inferred template counts within each repertoire. In a later analysis, generation probabilities were computed with a VDJ recombination model fitted to out-of-frame rearrangements, and the resulting probabilities were checked against IGoR. In a later analysis, hypergeometric tests were used to score TCR-TCR, TCR-HLA and TCR-CMV co-occurrence, with a repertoire-size bias correction applied to TCR pairs. In a later analysis, false discovery rates were estimated by permuting HLA or CMV assignments 20 times. In a later analysis, co-occurring TCRs were grouped using DBSCAN, with TCRdist sequence similarity added in when clustering inside HLA-allele-positive subsets. For co-occurrence clustering, repertoires with fewer than 30,000 or more than 120,000 public chains were excluded, along with five repertoires with anomalous nucleotide sharing. TCRdb carries this immuneACCESS record with in-frame sequences only. Its versions omit some clonotypes, under half of them owing to an unresolved V gene in the studies checked, with the rest unexplained. V, J and clone size were drawn from that table, and D and trimming were deduced from the DNA. The table for this sample records about 140,000 clones. The top ten constitute around 0.96% of the sample.

Notes on this clone: What antigen it recognizes has not been identified.

The CDR1 and CDR2 encoded by the germline V gene are SGHTA and FQGNSA. For this chain, trimming is 2 bases at the V end and 2 bases at the J end, and the number of junction bases without a gene match is 1. Inclusive of the bounding cysteine and phenylalanine, the CDR3 is 14 residues long. Only the CDR3 portion is preserved as DNA: 42 bases, with reading frame beginning at the first base. The specimen was PBMCs. The rearrangement joined TRBV7-2 to TRBJ2-7; 9 junctional bases match TRBD2. The source is a male donor in good health and CMV-seronegative. The DNA sequence is as follows: TGTGCCAGCAGCTTACGCGGGGGGGCCTACGAGCAGTACTTC. This is translated as CASSLRGGAYEQYF.